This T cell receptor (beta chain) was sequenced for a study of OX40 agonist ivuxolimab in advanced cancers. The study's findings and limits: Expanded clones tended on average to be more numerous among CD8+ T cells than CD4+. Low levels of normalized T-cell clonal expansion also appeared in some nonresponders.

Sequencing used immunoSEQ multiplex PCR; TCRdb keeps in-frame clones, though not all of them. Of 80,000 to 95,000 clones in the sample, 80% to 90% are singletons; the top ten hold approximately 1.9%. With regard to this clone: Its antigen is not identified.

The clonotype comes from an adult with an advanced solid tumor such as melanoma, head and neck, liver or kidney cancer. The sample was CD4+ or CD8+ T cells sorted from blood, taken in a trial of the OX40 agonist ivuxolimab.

CDR3 in amino acids: CASRIRGVSNQPQHF. The DNA for the CDR3 is TGTGCCAGCAGGATCAGGGGCGTGAGCAATCAGCCCCAGCATTTT. The chain carries TRBV28 and TRBJ1-5, with TRBD1 as a possible D gene (6 bases). The germline gives CDR1 MDHEN, CDR2 SYDVKM. The V end lost 6 bases, the J end lost 1 base, and 13 bases lay between the germline ends. The CDR3 sequence is 15 residues long.